The clone carrying this T cell receptor (beta chain) was seen repeatedly, ten times or more. What it recognizes is unknown. No DNA is shown, since the ends of the CDR3 on it are uncertain; the CDR3 is the one TCRdb lists. The CDR3 length equals 21 residues, ends included. Germline lookup yields CDR1 LGHNT and CDR2 FRNRAP. The sample belongs to a study of T cells in Graves' hyperthyroidism and ophthalmopathy. Study-level points and caveats: Most thyroid clonotypes that were expanded above 0.001 also turned up in blood. Patients with ophthalmopathy were separated from those with stable hyperthyroidism by a 13 V-J model.

Absent ophthalmopathy progression within 18 months defined stable Graves' hyperthyroidism. The authors took PBMCs from 8 to 10 ml fresh peripheral blood. Authors of the study amplified TCR beta CDR3 regions from RNA transcripts. The HTBI primer set served for first-round RT-PCR of the TCR CDR3. MiXCR was run by TCRdb on the multiplex PCR reads, yielding one entry per CDR3 protein. The table lists around 690,000 distinct CDR3 sequences, 15% to 20% of them singletons. The sample comprised blood. The chain has TRBV12-5 and TRBJ1-1. The receptor was derived from a man in his forties or fifties with Graves' hyperthyroidism. CDR3 protein: CASGLVMGKDSAERMNTEAFF.